Below, 11 T cell receptor beta chains from the same sample are listed, as sequenced in a study of regulatory T cells in long-lasting Graves disease (dated by TCRdb to the early 2020s). The sample's time point label, decoded: newly diagnosed GD, antithyroid drugs for less than 3 months. For both TCR sequencing and RNA sequencing, RNA was extracted from PBMCs using TRIzol. The library was produced with multiplex PCR. TCRdb records Illumina HiSeq 4000 as the sequencer. TCR beta libraries were built with iRepertoire HTBI primers and Arm-PCR amplification of CDR3 regions. Using fastp at Q25 and MiXCR, TCRdb reprocessed the public reads and kept productive beta chains. Each record represents a unique CDR3 protein, reported with the most common genes and DNA among its rows. For this sample there are hundreds of thousands of distinct CDR3 sequences; roughly 13% appear just once. Of the sample, under 10% falls within the top ten clones.

The data were also submitted as part of a second study, on T cells in Graves' hyperthyroidism and ophthalmopathy.

The sample in question was peripheral blood mononuclear cells (PBMCs), obtained at new diagnosis, from a patient treated with antithyroid drugs. These receptors were obtained from a man younger than 40 with Graves disease. Donor details come from another sample of the same person, matched by shared clones.

As for this clonotype: A much larger clone differs from this one at a single base, so this may be a read error. The chain combines TRBV5-1 with TRBJ2-3, with D uncertain. The J call may be faulty, since TRBJ1-5 better matches the DNA end. The CDR3 is 14 residues long. Germline V gene lookup returns CDR1 SGHRS and CDR2 YFSETQ. CDR3: CASSLALADDTQHF. CDR3 DNA: TGCGCCAGCAGCTTGGCCCTGGCAGATGATACGCAGCATTTT.

This clonotype has more than one count but fewer than ten. The rearrangement links TRBV29-1 to TRBJ2-1; D might be TRBD2 (6 bases). The CDR3 spans 14 residues. Germline V CDR1 and CDR2: SQVTM, ANQGSEA. Trimming took 7 bases from V and 7 from J, leaving 20 bases between them. In DNA, the CDR3 is TGCAGCGGATCACTAGCAGTCGTGGGAAATGAGCAGTTCTTC. Protein sequence: CSGSLAVVGNEQFF.

This clonotype was recorded many times. For the CDR3, the DNA is TGTGCCAGCAGTGAACGGACTAGCGGGAAGGGCAATGAGCAGTTCTTC. This encodes CASSERTSGKGNEQFF. The chain has TRBV6-2 or TRBV6-3 and TRBJ2-1; TRBD2 aligns across 12 bases. J gave up 6 bases and V 5 bases, and 8 bases lay outside the gene matches. CDR1 is MNHEY and CDR2 is SVGEGT in the germline V gene. This CDR3 has 16 residues.

The chain combines TRBV6-5 with TRBJ2-5, with a possible D match to TRBD2 (5 bases). The V end was cut by 2 bases, the J end by 5 bases, with 15 bases between. Germline V gene data show CDR1 as MNHEY and CDR2 as SVGAGI. The CDR3 runs to 15 residues. As DNA, the CDR3 is TGTGCCAGCAGTTACGGGCGGGCGTTAGGGGAGACCCAGTACTTC. As protein: CASSYGRALGETQYF.

The V gene is TRBV18, the J gene TRBJ2-7; TRBD1 is a possible D gene (5 bases). The germline gives CDR1 KGHSH, CDR2 LQKENI. The V and J ends lost 0 bases and 1 base respectively, with 13 bases between them. This CDR3 comprises 16 residues. CDR3 nucleotide sequence: TGTGCCAGCTCACCACCTTCTCGGACACCTTCCTACGAGCAGTACTTC. It encodes CASSPPSRTPSYEQYF.

CDR3 sequence reads: CSAEGQGGAYEQYF. CDR3 nucleotide sequence: TGCAGTGCTGAGGGACAGGGTGGGGCCTACGAGCAGTACTTC. The chain uses TRBV20-1 and TRBJ2-7; 9 bases match TRBD1. Germline V gives CDR1 DFQATT, CDR2 SNEGSKA (reference sequence). Losses at the gene ends were 5 bases for V and 2 bases for J; bases not matched to a gene: 7. The CDR3 is 14 residues long.

This clonotype was detected many times. The chain has TRBV20-1 and TRBJ2-5; D unresolved. CDR3 length: 14 residues. V was pared by 6 bases and J by 4 bases, with 18 bases between. Germline loops: CDR1 DFQATT, CDR2 SNEGSKA (reference sequence). The CDR3 coding sequence is TGCAGTGCCCACCGGGCCTTACCCGGAGAGACCCAGTACTTC. Translating it yields CSAHRALPGETQYF.

As concerns this clonotype: One junction end does not reproduce the germline sequence, and a read error may be involved. V usage is TRBV20-1 and J usage is TRBJ2-4, with 10 bases that match TRBD2. The length of the CDR3 is 16 residues. Germline CDR1 reads DFQATT; CDR2 reads SNEGSKA (reference sequence). CDR3: CSAGGLAGGAKNIQHF. The DNA for the CDR3 is TGCAGTGCTGGAGGGTTAGCGGGGGGAGCCAAAAACATTCAGCACTTC.

The rearrangement joins TRBV27 to TRBJ1-3, with D possibly TRBD1 on 6 matching bases. In germline, CDR1 is MNHEY, CDR2 SMNVEV (reference sequence). This CDR3 has 15 amino acids. V lost 4 bases to trimming and J lost 4 bases, with 14 bases between them. As DNA, the CDR3 is TGTGCCAGCAGTTCCCCGGGAAGGGGGGGAAACACCATATATTTT. Protein: CASSSPGRGGNTIYF.

As for this clonotype: A clone one base away is much larger, so this may be a read error. It is unclear where the CDR3 begins or ends on the DNA, so no DNA is shown, and the CDR3 is as TCRdb lists it. This rearrangement joins TRBV5-1 to TRBJ1-1. CDR1 is SGHRS, CDR2 YFSETQ, per germline. The CDR3 adds up to 11 amino acids, both ends counted. The CDR3 sequence is CASMVGRGTVF.

This clonotype was detected ten times or more. The V and J genes are TRBV2 and TRBJ2-5; D gene unclear. Looked up from germline, CDR1 is SNHLY and CDR2 is FYNNEI. The V and J ends lost 11 bases and 14 bases respectively, with 18 bases between them. CDR3 length: 10 amino acids. In DNA form, the CDR3 reads TGTGCCTCCGAACCCCGTTTTGGCTACTTC. It is translated as CASEPRFGYF.